Following are 12 T cell receptor beta chains from one sample sequenced in a study of vaccination and CD4 T cells after COVID-19. Antigen specificity for these receptors is unknown. With the Oncomine TCR Beta short-read assay, DNA from cultured CD4+ T cells was sequenced. TCRdb fed the PCR reads into MiXCR, producing one record per CDR3 protein. This table holds about 19,000 distinct CDR3 sequences, about 21% found once. Treatment here: roughly 10-day PBMC culture with coronavirus spike peptide pools or control peptides (ViraFEST assay). Sample: cultured CD4+ T cells from blood. The receptors were gathered from a human donor with COVID-19.

This chain connects TRBV7-2 to TRBJ2-3; D unclear. This CDR3 has 15 residues. Germline CDR1 SGHTA, CDR2 FQGNSA. V lost 0 bases and J lost 2, with 9 bases in between. CDR3 DNA sequence: TGTGCCAGCAGCTTAGCAACCCAATTCACAGATACGCAGTATTTT. Translating it yields CASSLATQFTDTQYF.

The CDR3 DNA follows: TGTGCCAGCAGGCCGGGACAGGGGTTCACCGATGAGCAGTTCTTC. Amino acids: CASRPGQGFTDEQFF. The V call is TRBV6-2 or TRBV6-3, the J call TRBJ2-1; TRBD1 matches 10 bases. Germline values: CDR1 MNHEY, CDR2 SVGEGT. The J segment lost 8 bases and the V segment lost 6 bases, leaving 10 bases of the junction unmatched. The CDR3 runs to 15 residues.

The chain recombines TRBV20-1 with TRBJ2-4; TRBD2 matches at 11 bases. V lost 1 base, J lost 1 base, and 3 bases stayed unmatched. There are 16 residues in the CDR3. CDR1 and CDR2 (germline): DFQATT, SNEGSKA (reference sequence). CDR3 sequence reads: CSARVAGGSAKNIQYF. CDR3 DNA sequence: TGCAGTGCTAGAGTAGCGGGGGGGTCGGCCAAAAACATTCAGTACTTC.

This clonotype was detected a few times. The chain couples TRBV15 to TRBJ1-1, with D possibly matching TRBD1 (5 bases). V was cut by 3 bases and J by 1 base, with 12 bases left in between. Germline CDR1 and CDR2: LNHNV and YYDKDF (reference sequence). The CDR3 has 15 amino acids. The DNA of the CDR3 is TGTGCCACCAGCAGGGGGGGTTTGACGAACACTGAAGCTTTCTTT. It is translated as CATSRGGLTNTEAFF. Drawing the rest from reference TRBV15 and TRBJ1-1, the complete variable domain is DAMVIQNPRYQVTQFGKPVTLSCSQTLNHNVMYWYQQKSSQAPKLLFHYYDKDFNNEADTPDNFQSRRPNTSFCFLDIRSPGLGDTAMYLCATSRGGLTNTEAFFGQGTRLTVV.

This clonotype rates as medium-sized. The J gene is TRBJ1-2, the V gene TRBV15; unclear D gene. Trimming took 6 bases from V and 0 from J, leaving 14 bases between them. The CDR3 spans 15 residues. Germline V gene sequence: CDR1 LNHNV, CDR2 YYDKDF (reference sequence). The CDR3 loop is CATRGGLNSNYGYTF. As DNA, the CDR3 is TGTGCCACCAGGGGAGGGTTGAATTCTAACTATGGCTACACCTTC.

This clonotype has only a few counts. The chain has TRBV10-1 and TRBJ2-5; no reliable D call. Deletions cut 4 bases from V and 5 bases from J, with 11 bases between. This CDR3 is built from 13 residues. Germline V gene sequence: CDR1 WNHNN, CDR2 SYGVQD (reference sequence). CDR3 amino acids: CASSVRHRETQYF. The DNA of the CDR3 is TGCGCCAGCAGTGTCCGACACCGGGAGACCCAGTACTTC.

In this sample, this clonotype is medium-sized. The V and J genes are TRBV6-8 and TRBJ1-6; maybe TRBD1 (5 bases). The CDR3 runs to 12 residues. Germline V lookup: CDR1 MNHGY, CDR2 SAAAGT. V was cut by 7 bases and J by 13 bases, with 14 bases left in between. The CDR3 here is CASNGVRDPLHF. In nucleotides, the CDR3 is TGTGCCAGCAACGGGGTCCGGGACCCCCTCCACTTT.

J is TRBJ2-7 and V is TRBV10-3, with no clear D. V lost 3 bases and J 2 bases, leaving 11 bases between the germline ends. Germline CDR1 ENHRY, CDR2 SYGVKD. There are 14 residues in the CDR3. The CDR3 DNA is TGTGCCATCAGTGAACTGCCAGCCCCCTACGAGCAGTACTTC. This encodes CAISELPAPYEQYF.

V is TRBV7-2 and J is TRBJ2-3, with D unresolved. CDR3 length: 13 residues. V was pared by 5 bases and J by 0 bases, with 6 bases between. Germline assignment: CDR1 SGHTA and CDR2 FQGNSA. The DNA for the CDR3 is TGTGCCAGCAGCAGAGCTAGCACAGATACGCAGTATTTT. Its translation is CASSRASTDTQYF.

The chain recombines TRBV11-2 with TRBJ1-5, with 7 bases aligning to TRBD1. CDR1 and CDR2 from the germline V gene are SGHAT and FQNNGV. This CDR3 has 15 residues. V was pared by 6 bases and J by 5 bases, with 10 bases of the junction left unmatched. CDR3 protein: CASSPTGLGDQPQHF. The CDR3 DNA sequence: TGTGCCAGCAGTCCGACAGGGTTAGGCGATCAGCCCCAGCATTTT.

The rearrangement joins TRBV12-3 or TRBV12-4 to TRBJ2-7; D assignment may be TRBD1 or TRBD2 (6 bases each). The V and J ends lost 6 bases and 3 bases respectively, with 21 bases between them. This CDR3 spans 16 amino acids. The CDR3 DNA reads TGTGCCAGCAGCAAATTGGGGGGCTCAACTCTCTACGAGCAGTACTTC. Translating it yields CASSKLGGSTLYEQYF.

The rearrangement links TRBV9 to TRBJ1-6; D is uncertain. Trimming stripped 6 bases from V and 0 bases from J, with 13 bases between. The CDR3 is 16 residues long. CDR1 is SGDLS, CDR2 YYNGEE, per germline. CDR3 coding DNA: TGTGCCAGCACCATCGCCGGAGGCTCCTATAATTCACCCCTCCACTTT. Amino acids: CASTIAGGSYNSPLHF.